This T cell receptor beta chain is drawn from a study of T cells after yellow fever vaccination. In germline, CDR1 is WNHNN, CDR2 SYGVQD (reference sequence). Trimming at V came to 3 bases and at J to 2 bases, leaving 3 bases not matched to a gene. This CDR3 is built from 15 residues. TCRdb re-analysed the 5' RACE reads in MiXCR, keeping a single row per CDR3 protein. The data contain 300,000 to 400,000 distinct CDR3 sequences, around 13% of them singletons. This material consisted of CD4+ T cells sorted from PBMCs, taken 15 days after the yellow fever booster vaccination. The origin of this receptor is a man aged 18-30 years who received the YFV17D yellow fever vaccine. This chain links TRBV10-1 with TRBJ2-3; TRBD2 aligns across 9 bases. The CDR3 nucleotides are TGCGCCAGCAGTGATAGCGGGGGTTCCACAGATACGCAGTATTTT. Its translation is CASSDSGGSTDTQYF.